Shown below are 22 T cell receptor beta chains from a single sample sequenced in a study of T cell repertoires in cytomegalovirus infection. Which antigens these TCRs recognize remains unknown. TCRdb re-analysed the reads in MiXCR, keeping a single row per CDR3 protein. The data hold approximately 310,000 distinct CDR3 sequences, with roughly 25% observed a single time. The material was cultured PBMCs, obtained from culture after CMV antigen stimulation. Every receptor here comes from a human donor in good health (CMV status not recorded). Some clones in this sample may be carry-over from other donors' samples.

The CDR3 DNA reads as TGTGCCATCAGTGACCCCAGGGGGACCTACGAGCAGTACTTC. It is translated as CAISDPRGTYEQYF. The V gene is TRBV10-3, the J gene TRBJ2-7; 7 bases are shared with TRBD1. The CDR3 runs to 14 residues. From germline, CDR1 is ENHRY and CDR2 SYGVKD. The V segment lost 3 bases and the J segment 2 bases; nucleotides outside the gene matches: 4.

The chain carries TRBV15 and TRBJ2-5; 8 bases fit TRBD1. Germline V gives CDR1 LNHNV, CDR2 YYDKDF (reference sequence). Unmatched junction bases numbered 4, after V lost 5 bases and J lost 5 bases. The CDR3 loop spans 13 amino acids. The CDR3 nucleotides read TGTGCCACCAGCGGACAGGGCCGGGAGACCCAGTACTTC. This sequence encodes CATSGQGRETQYF.

The chain couples TRBV2 to TRBJ2-2; TRBD2 matches 9 bases. V dropped 3 bases and J dropped 5; count of bases not matched to a gene: 4. The CDR3 is made up of 15 amino acids. Germline CDR1 is SNHLY and CDR2 is FYNNEI. The CDR3 region has the DNA TGTGCCAGCAGTGAGGCTAGCGGGGCTACCGGGGAGCTGTTTTTT. Its translation is CASSEASGATGELFF.

This chain connects TRBV7-9 to TRBJ2-3, with D perhaps assigned TRBD1 or TRBD2 (5 bases each). Germline V gene sequence: CDR1 SEHNR, CDR2 FQNEAQ (reference sequence). Trimming left V 5 bases short and J 1 base short, with 13 bases between. This CDR3 has 15 amino acids. The CDR3 DNA reads TGTGCCAGCAGCACGATCCGGGGCCGCACAGATACGCAGTATTTT. Its protein is CASSTIRGRTDTQYF.

This clonotype was seen a handful of times. The chain carries TRBV12-3 or TRBV12-4 and TRBJ1-1, with unresolved D. Trimming removed 8 bases from V and 0 bases from J, with 10 bases in between. CDR3 length: 13 amino acids. The CDR3 DNA reads TGTGCCAGCGGGCAGACCATGAACACTGAAGCTTTCTTT. It translates to CASGQTMNTEAFF.

This clonotype has a handful of counts. The genes are TRBV7-2 and TRBJ2-1; no clear D. Trimming shortened V by 1 base and J by 9 bases, and 13 bases separated the two germline ends. Germline CDR1 SGHTA, CDR2 FQGNSA. CDR3 length equals 14 residues. CDR3 amino acids: CASSLVTGELEQFF. The CDR3 DNA follows: TGTGCCAGCAGCTTAGTAACGGGTGAGCTTGAGCAGTTCTTC.

This clonotype was seen only a few times. The chain employs TRBV11-3 and TRBJ1-1; 7 bases agree with TRBD1. This CDR3 contains 15 residues. Germline V gene sequence: CDR1 SGHNT, CDR2 YENEEA. With V trimmed by 1 base and J by 0 bases, 2 bases remained unmatched. The CDR3 here is CASSLGDSMNTEAFF. The CDR3 DNA sequence: TGTGCCAGCAGCTTAGGGGACAGCATGAACACTGAAGCTTTCTTT.

This clonotype was counted between two and nine times. The chain recombines TRBV19 with TRBJ1-1, with 10 bases matching TRBD1. After removal of 1 base from V and 7 bases from J, the junction contained 3 bases not matched to a gene. The V gene's germline CDR1 is LNHDA and CDR2 SQIVND (reference sequence). This CDR3 is 14 amino acids long. In nucleotides, the CDR3 is TGTGCCAGTAGTATAGCTGGGACAGGGGTTGAAGCTTTCTTT. This gives the protein CASSIAGTGVEAFF.

A few counts support this clonotype. CDR3 sequence reads: CASSRTATYNEQFF. The DNA for the CDR3 is TGTGCCAGTAGCAGGACTGCTACCTACAATGAGCAGTTCTTC. V and J are TRBV19 and TRBJ2-1, with TRBD2 as a possible D gene (5 bases). CDR1 and CDR2 (germline): LNHDA, SQIVND (reference sequence). Trimming cost V 6 bases and J 2 bases, with 11 bases left between them. This CDR3 contains 14 residues. Full variable domain (rest looked up from reference TRBV19 and TRBJ2-1): DGGITQSPKYLFRKEGQNVTLSCEQNLNHDAMYWYRQDPGQGLRLIYYSQIVNDFQKGDIAEGYSVSREKKESFPLTVTSAQKNPTAFYLCASSRTATYNEQFFGPGTRLTVL.

This chain uses TRBV7-9 with TRBJ1-1; D is unclear. The CDR3 sequence is 14 residues long. Deletions cut 3 bases from V and 5 bases from J, with 13 bases between. Germline lookup yields CDR1 SEHNR and CDR2 FQNEAQ (reference sequence). Here the CDR3 DNA reads TGTGCCAGCAGCTTTTTATCGACCGGGACTGAAGCTTTCTTT. Residues: CASSFLSTGTEAFF.

This clonotype was picked up a small number of times. The chain links TRBV7-2 to TRBJ2-7, with unresolved D. The CDR3 is 13 residues long. Germline values: CDR1 SGHTA, CDR2 FQGNSA. Deletions cut 5 bases from V and 4 bases from J, with 12 bases between. The CDR3 reads CASSPYEYYEQYF. The CDR3 nucleotides are TGTGCCAGCAGCCCCTACGAATATTACGAGCAGTACTTC.

V usage is TRBV12-3 or TRBV12-4 and J usage is TRBJ2-1; 13 positions match TRBD2. Trimming at V came to 7 bases and at J to 5 bases, leaving 11 bases not matched to a gene. The CDR3 contains 17 residues. CDR3 protein: CASTSLAGGPSDNEQFF. The CDR3 nucleotides read TGTGCCAGCACCTCACTAGCGGGAGGGCCCTCGGACAATGAGCAGTTCTTC.

The chain couples TRBV20-1 to TRBJ1-2; 7 bases line up with TRBD1. V shed 1 base, J shed 5 bases, and the junction held 4 bases outside the gene matches. This CDR3 region has 13 residues. Germline loops: CDR1 DFQATT, CDR2 SNEGSKA (reference sequence). CDR3 sequence: CSARVGTAYGYTF. In DNA, the CDR3 is TGCAGTGCTAGAGTGGGGACAGCATATGGCTACACCTTC.

The chain links TRBV4-1 to TRBJ2-1, with D possibly being TRBD2 (6 bases). CDR3 size: 16 residues. CDR1 and CDR2 (germline): MGHRA, YSYEKL. With 4 bases removed from V and 4 bases from J, the gap between germline ends came to 17 bases. Here the CDR3 reads CASSLVLASIYNEQFF. In nucleotides, the CDR3 is TGCGCCAGCAGCCTGGTTCTAGCGAGTATTTACAATGAGCAGTTCTTC.

The genes are TRBV12-5 and TRBJ2-1; TRBD2 is a possible D gene (7 bases). The V and J ends lost 2 bases and 6 bases respectively, with 17 bases between them. Germline CDR1 reads LGHNT; CDR2 reads FRNRAP. The CDR3 spans 16 residues. The CDR3 nucleotides read TGTGCTAGTGGTTTGCACGGGGGCGGGAGCCGCAATGAGCAGTTCTTC. Amino acids: CASGLHGGGSRNEQFF. Complete variable domain (other parts from reference TRBV12-5 and TRBJ2-1): DARVTQTPRHKVTEMGQEVTMRCQPILGHNTVFWYRQTMMQGLELLAYFRNRAPLDDSGMPKDRFSAEMPDATLATLKIQPSEPRDSAVYFCASGLHGGGSRNEQFFGPGTRLTVL.

This clonotype turned up a few times. The V gene is TRBV7-8, the J gene TRBJ1-5; D is possibly TRBD1 (6 bases). Germline loops: CDR1 SGHVS, CDR2 FQNEAQ. The CDR3 consists of 14 residues. V gave up 6 bases and J gave up 4 bases, with 13 bases separating them. The CDR3 DNA follows: TGTGCCAGCAGTTACCGGGACACAAATCAGCCCCAGCATTTT. Translation gives CASSYRDTNQPQHF.

This clonotype was picked up a small number of times. The chain has TRBV28 and TRBJ2-7, with 7 bases lining up with TRBD2. The germline CDR1 and CDR2 sequences are MDHEN and SYDVKM. The CDR3 runs 15 residues. The V gene end was trimmed by 3 bases and the J gene end by 4 bases; junction bases not matched to a gene: 9. CDR3 nucleotide sequence: TGTGCCAGCAGTTTTATGCGGGAGCGGAGATACGAGCAGTACTTC. This sequence encodes CASSFMRERRYEQYF.

Of note for this clonotype: This may be a read error, as it is one base from a much larger clone. The conserved final phenylalanine or tryptophan is absent from the CDR3, which likely points to a read error. V usage is TRBV5-3 and J usage is TRBJ2-1, with 9 bases fitting TRBD1. TRBV5-3 is reported as an ORF; its role is uncertain. CDR3 length: 15 residues. The CDR3 coding sequence is TGTGCCAGCAGCTTTTCGGGACAGGGATACAATGAGCAGTTCTTA. Its translation: CASSFSGQGYNEQFL.

The V gene is TRBV6-2 or TRBV6-3, the J gene TRBJ2-7; 8 positions agree with TRBD2. CDR1 is MNHEY, CDR2 SVGEGT, per germline. CDR3 length: 16 amino acids. Trimming cost V 0 bases and J 0 bases; bases outside gene matches: 4. The DNA of the CDR3 is TGTGCCAGCAGTTACTCGGGACTAGGCCTCTCCTACGAGCAGTACGTC. Its protein product is CASSYSGLGLSYEQYV.

This clonotype appeared a few times. The chain combines TRBV20-1 with TRBJ2-1; possible D gene TRBD2, 6 bases. Germline CDR1 reads DFQATT; CDR2 reads SNEGSKA (reference sequence). The CDR3 contains 14 residues. Between the trimmed V and J ends, which lost 5 bases and 0 bases, there was a span of 11 bases. The CDR3 DNA is TGCAGTGCTCCGGGACTGAGCTCCTACAATGAGCAGTTCTTC. Protein: CSAPGLSSYNEQFF.

This clonotype was detected only a few times. This chain connects TRBV28 to TRBJ1-6; the match to TRBD1 covers 8 bases. CDR1 MDHEN and CDR2 SYDVKM come from the germline V gene. J was trimmed by 4 bases and V by 3 bases; bases with no gene match: 5. The CDR3 runs 16 residues. CDR3 amino acids: CASSFWTGKYNSPLHF. DNA for the CDR3: TGTGCCAGCAGTTTCTGGACAGGGAAATATAATTCACCCCTCCACTTT.

This chain uses TRBV12-5 with TRBJ2-3; D gene ambiguous. The CDR3 totals 14 residues. Trimming left V 2 bases short and J 4 bases short, with 10 bases between. The V gene's germline CDR1 is LGHNT and CDR2 FRNRAP. CDR3 nucleotide sequence: TGTGCTAGTGGTTTGTCCAGAATCGCAGATACGCAGTATTTT. Its translation: CASGLSRIADTQYF.